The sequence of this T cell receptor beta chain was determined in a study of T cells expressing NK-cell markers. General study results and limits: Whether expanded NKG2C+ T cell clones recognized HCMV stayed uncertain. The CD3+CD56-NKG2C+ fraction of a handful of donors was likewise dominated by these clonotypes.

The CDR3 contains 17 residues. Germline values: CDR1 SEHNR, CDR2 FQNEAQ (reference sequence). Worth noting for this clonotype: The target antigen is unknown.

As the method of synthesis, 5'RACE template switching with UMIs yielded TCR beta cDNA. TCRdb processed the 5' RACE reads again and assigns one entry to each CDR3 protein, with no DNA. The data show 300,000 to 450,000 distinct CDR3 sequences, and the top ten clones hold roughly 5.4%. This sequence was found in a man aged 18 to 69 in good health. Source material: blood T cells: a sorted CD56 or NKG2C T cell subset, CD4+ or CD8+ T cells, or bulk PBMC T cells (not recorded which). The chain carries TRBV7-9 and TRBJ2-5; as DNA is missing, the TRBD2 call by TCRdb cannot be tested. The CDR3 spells CASSLFSKGPSSETQYF.